Shown below are 4 T cell receptor beta chains from a single sample sequenced in a study of T cell responses to AZD1222 COVID-19 vaccine. Repertoires were generated with immunoSEQ multiplex PCR, while TCRdb's copy carries only in-frame clones and drops some. Of some 70,000 clones listed, roughly 84% are singletons. The sequencing here drew on peripheral blood, taken on day 0 of AZD1222 vaccination. Every receptor here comes from an adult in good health.

Here the CDR3 reads CASSLAPRPSNRYTF. The CDR3, as DNA: TGTGCCAGCAGCTTAGCGCCAAGGCCGTCGAATCGCTACACCTTC. The chain uses TRBV7-6 and TRBJ1-2; unclear D gene. Germline V lookup: CDR1 SGHVS, CDR2 FNYEAQ. CDR3 size: 15 residues. Trimming took off 0 bases at V and 9 bases at J, with 17 bases between the two ends.

This rearrangement joins TRBV2 to TRBJ2-7, with D unresolved. The CDR3 is 13 residues long. Per germline, CDR1 SNHLY and CDR2 FYNNEI. Trimming pared 8 bases from V and 3 bases from J, leaving 14 bases between. DNA of the CDR3: TGTGCCAGCTCCCTGACGCCCGGCTACGAGCAGTACTTC. Encoded protein: CASSLTPGYEQYF.

V gene TRBV18 combines with J gene TRBJ2-7, with no clear D. The V end lost 6 bases, the J end lost 3 bases, and 15 bases lay between the germline ends. The CDR3 length is 14 residues. Germline assignment: CDR1 KGHSH and CDR2 LQKENI. This CDR3 reads CASSAELGDYEQYF. In nucleotides, the CDR3 is TGTGCCAGCTCCGCTGAGCTTGGCGACTACGAGCAGTACTTC. The entire variable domain, with the rest obtained from reference TRBV18 and TRBJ2-7, is as follows: NAGVMQNPRHLVRRRGQEARLRCSPMKGHSHVYWYRQLPEEGLKFMVYLQKENIIDESGMPKERFSAEFPKEGPSILRIQQVVRGDSAAYFCASSAELGDYEQYFGPGTRLTVT.

This clone appeared once. The chain couples TRBV18 to TRBJ1-5; a weak D match, TRBD1 (6 bases). CDR1 is KGHSH and CDR2 is LQKENI in the germline V gene. V dropped 5 bases and J dropped 7 bases, with 21 bases sitting between them. The CDR3 is 16 amino acids. The CDR3 sequence is CASSSGMAGARQPQHF. The CDR3, as DNA: TGTGCCAGCTCATCTGGAATGGCGGGGGCGAGGCAGCCCCAGCATTTT.